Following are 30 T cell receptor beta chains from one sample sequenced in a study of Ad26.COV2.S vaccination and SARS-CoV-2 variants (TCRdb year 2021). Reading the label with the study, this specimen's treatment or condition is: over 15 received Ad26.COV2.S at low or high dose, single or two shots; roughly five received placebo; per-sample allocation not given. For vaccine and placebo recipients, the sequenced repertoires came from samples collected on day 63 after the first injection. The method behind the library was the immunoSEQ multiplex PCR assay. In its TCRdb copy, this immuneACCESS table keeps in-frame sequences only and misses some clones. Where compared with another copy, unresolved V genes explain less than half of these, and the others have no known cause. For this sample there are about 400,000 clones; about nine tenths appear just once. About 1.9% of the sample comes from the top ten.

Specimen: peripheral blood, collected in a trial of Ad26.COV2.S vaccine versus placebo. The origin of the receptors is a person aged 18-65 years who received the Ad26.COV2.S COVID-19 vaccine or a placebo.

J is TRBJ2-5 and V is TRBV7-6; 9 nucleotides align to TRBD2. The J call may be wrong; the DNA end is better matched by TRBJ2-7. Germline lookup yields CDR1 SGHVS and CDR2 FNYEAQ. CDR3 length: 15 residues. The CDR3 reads CASSLITGTSSEQYF. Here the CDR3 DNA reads TGTGCCAGCAGCTTAATCACCGGGACTAGCTCCGAGCAGTACTTC.

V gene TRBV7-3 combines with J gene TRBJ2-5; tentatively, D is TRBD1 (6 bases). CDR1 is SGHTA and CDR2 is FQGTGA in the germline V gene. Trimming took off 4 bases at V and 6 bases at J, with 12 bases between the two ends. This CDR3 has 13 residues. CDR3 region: CASSSDSEQTQYF. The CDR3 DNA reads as TGTGCCAGCAGCTCGGACAGTGAACAGACCCAGTACTTC.

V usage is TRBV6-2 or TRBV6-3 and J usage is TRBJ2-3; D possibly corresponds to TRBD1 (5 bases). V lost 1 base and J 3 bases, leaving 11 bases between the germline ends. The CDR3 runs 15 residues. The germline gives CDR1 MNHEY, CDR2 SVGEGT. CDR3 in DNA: TGTGCCAGCAGTTACTTCGGGCAGGGAACAGATACGCAGTATTTT. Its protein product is CASSYFGQGTDTQYF.

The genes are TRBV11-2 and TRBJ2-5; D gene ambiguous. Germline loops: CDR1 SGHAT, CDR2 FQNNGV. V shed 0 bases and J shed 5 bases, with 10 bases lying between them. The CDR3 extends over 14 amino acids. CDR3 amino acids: CASSLDLVWETQYF. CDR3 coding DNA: TGTGCCAGCAGCTTAGATTTAGTTTGGGAGACCCAGTACTTC.

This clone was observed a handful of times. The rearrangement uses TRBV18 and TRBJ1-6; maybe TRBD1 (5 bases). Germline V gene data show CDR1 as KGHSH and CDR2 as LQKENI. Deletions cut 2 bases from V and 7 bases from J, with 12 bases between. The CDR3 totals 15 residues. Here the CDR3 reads CASSPAKGINSPLHF. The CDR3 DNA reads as TGTGCCAGCTCACCAGCGAAGGGGATCAATTCACCCCTCCACTTT.

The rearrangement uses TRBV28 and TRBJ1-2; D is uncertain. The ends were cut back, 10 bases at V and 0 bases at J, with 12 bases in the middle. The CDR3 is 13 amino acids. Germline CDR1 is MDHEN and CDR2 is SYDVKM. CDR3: CATEFTSNYGYTF. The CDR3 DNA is TGTGCCACCGAATTCACCTCTAACTATGGCTACACCTTC.

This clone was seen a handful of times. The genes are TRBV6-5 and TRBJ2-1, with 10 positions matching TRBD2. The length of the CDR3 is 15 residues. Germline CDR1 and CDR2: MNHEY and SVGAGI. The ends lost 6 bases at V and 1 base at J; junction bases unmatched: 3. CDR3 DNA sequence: TGTGCCAGCAGAAGTAGCGGGAGGTCCTACAATGAGCAGTTCTTC. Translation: CASRSSGRSYNEQFF.

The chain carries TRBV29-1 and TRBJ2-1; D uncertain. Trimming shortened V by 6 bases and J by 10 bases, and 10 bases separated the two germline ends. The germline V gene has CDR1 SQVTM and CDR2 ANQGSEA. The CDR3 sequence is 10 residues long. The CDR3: CSVRLVEQFF. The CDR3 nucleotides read TGCAGCGTCCGATTAGTGGAGCAGTTCTTC.

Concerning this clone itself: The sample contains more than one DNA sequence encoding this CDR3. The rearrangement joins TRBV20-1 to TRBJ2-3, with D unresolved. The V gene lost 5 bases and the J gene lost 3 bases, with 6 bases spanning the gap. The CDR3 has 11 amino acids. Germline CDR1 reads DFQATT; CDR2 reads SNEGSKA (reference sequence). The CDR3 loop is CSARLTDTQYF. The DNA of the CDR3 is TGCAGTGCTCGGCTGACAGATACGCAGTATTTT.

CDR3 protein: CATSTWNEQFF. The DNA for the CDR3 is TGTGCCACCAGTACATGGAATGAGCAGTTCTTC. The rearrangement joins TRBV24-1 to TRBJ2-1; D not certain. Trimming took off 6 bases at V and 7 bases at J, with 6 bases between the two ends. The CDR3 runs to 11 residues. The germline V gene encodes CDR1 KGHDR and CDR2 SFDVKD.

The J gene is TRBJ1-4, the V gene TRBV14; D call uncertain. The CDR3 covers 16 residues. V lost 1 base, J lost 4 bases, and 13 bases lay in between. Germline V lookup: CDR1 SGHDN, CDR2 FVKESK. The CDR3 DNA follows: TGTGCCAGCAGCCAAGTCGGCAGCCCAGTTAATGAAAAACTGTTTTTT. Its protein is CASSQVGSPVNEKLFF.

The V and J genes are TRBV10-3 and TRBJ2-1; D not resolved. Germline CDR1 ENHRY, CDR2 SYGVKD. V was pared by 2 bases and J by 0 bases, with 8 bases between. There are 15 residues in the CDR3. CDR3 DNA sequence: TGTGCCATCAGTGAGGCTCTTAGCTCCTACAATGAGCAGTTCTTC. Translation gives CAISEALSSYNEQFF.

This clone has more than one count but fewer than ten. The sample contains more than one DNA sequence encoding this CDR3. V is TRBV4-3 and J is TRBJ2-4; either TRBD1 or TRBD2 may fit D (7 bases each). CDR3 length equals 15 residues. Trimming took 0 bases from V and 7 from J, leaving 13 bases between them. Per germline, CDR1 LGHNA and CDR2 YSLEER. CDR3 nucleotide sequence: TGCGCCAGCAGCCAAGACCGGCAGGGGGGGAACATTCAGTACTTC. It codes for CASSQDRQGGNIQYF.

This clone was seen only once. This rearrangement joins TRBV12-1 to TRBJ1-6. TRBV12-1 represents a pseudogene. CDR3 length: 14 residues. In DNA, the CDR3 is TGTGCCAGCAGCTCCGGGACGGAATATTCACCCCTCCACTTT. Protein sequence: CASSSGTEYSPLHF.

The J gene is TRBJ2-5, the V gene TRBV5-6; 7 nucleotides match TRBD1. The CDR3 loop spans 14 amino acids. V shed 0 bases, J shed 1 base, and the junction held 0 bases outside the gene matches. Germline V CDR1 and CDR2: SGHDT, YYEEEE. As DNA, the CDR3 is TGTGCCAGCAGCTTGGCAGGGGGCCAAGAGACCCAGTACTTC. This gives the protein CASSLAGGQETQYF.

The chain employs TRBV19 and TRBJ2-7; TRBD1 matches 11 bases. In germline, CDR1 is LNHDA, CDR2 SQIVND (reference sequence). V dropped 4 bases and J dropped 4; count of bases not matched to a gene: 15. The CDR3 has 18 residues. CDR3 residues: CASSNLGTGGAEGYEQYF. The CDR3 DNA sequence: TGTGCCAGTAGTAATCTTGGGACAGGGGGGGCCGAAGGGTACGAGCAGTACTTC. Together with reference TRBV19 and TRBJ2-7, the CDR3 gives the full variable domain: DGGITQSPKYLFRKEGQNVTLSCEQNLNHDAMYWYRQDPGQGLRLIYYSQIVNDFQKGDIAEGYSVSREKKESFPLTVTSAQKNPTAFYLCASSNLGTGGAEGYEQYFGPGTRLTVT.

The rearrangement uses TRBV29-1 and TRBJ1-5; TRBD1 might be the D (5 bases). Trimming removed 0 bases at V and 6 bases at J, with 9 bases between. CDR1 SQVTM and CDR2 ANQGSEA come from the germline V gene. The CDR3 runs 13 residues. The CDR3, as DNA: TGCAGCGTTGAAGAGCGGGGGGGTCAGCCCCAGCATTTT. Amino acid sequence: CSVEERGGQPQHF. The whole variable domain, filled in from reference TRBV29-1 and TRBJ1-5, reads SAVISQKPSRDICQRGTSLTIQCQVDSQVTMMFWYRQQPGQSLTLIATANQGSEATYESGFVIDKFPISRPNLTFSTLTVSNMSPEDSSIYLCSVEERGGQPQHFGDGTRLSIL.

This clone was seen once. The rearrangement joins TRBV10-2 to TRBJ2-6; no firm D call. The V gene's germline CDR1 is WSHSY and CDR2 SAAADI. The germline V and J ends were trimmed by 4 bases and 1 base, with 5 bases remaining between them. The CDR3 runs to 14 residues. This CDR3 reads CASSADSGANVLTF. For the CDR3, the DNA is TGCGCCAGCAGTGCTGATTCTGGGGCCAACGTCCTGACTTTC.

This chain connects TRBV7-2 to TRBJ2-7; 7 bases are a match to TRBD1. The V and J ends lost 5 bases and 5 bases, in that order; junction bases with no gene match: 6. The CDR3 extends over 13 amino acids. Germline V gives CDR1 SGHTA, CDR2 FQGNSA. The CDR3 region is CASSRRQGNEQYF. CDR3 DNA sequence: TGTGCCAGCAGCCGCAGACAGGGCAACGAGCAGTACTTC. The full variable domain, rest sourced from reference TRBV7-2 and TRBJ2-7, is GAGVSQSPSNKVTEKGKDVELRCDPISGHTALYWYRQSLGQGLEFLIYFQGNSAPDKSGLPSDRFSAERTGGSVSTLTIQRTQQEDSAVYLCASSRRQGNEQYFGPGTRLTVT.

The CDR3 DNA sequence: TGTGCCAGCAGTCCTGGACAAGGGCGCTACACCTTC. It translates to CASSPGQGRYTF. The V and J genes are TRBV28 and TRBJ1-2; a possible D gene is TRBD1 (5 bases). In germline, CDR1 is MDHEN, CDR2 SYDVKM. The CDR3 loop spans 12 amino acids. Trimming shortened V by 5 bases and J by 9 bases, and 13 bases separated the two germline ends.

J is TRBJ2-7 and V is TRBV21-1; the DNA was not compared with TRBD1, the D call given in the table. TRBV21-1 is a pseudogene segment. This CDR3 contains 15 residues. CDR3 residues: CASSKEHSPDYEQYF. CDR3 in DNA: TGTGCCAGCAGCAAAGAGCACAGTCCCGACTACGAGCAGTACTTC.

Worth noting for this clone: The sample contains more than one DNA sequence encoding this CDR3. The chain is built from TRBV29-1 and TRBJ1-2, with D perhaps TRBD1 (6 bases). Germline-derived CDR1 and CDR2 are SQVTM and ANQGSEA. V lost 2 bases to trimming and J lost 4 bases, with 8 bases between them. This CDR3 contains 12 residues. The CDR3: CSVETGIYGYTF. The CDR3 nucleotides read TGCAGCGTTGAAACAGGGATCTATGGCTACACCTTC.

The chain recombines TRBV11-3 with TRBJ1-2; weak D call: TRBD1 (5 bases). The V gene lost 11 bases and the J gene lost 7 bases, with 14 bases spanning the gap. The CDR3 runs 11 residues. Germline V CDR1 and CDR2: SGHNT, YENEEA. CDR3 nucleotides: TGTGCCCCCGGGGGAGGTATTGGCTACACCTTC. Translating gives CAPGGGIGYTF.

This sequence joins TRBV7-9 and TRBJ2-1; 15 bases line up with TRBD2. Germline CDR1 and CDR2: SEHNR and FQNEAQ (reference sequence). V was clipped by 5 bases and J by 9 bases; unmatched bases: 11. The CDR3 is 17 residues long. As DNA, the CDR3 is TGTGCCAGCAGCAAAACCGGACTAGCGGGAGGGAAGGGTGAGCAGTTCTTC. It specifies CASSKTGLAGGKGEQFF.

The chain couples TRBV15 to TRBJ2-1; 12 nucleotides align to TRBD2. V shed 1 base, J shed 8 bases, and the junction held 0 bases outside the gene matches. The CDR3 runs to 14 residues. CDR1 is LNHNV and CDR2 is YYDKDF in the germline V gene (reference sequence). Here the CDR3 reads CATSRASGRDEQFF. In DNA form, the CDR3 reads TGTGCCACCAGCAGAGCTAGCGGGAGGGATGAGCAGTTCTTC.

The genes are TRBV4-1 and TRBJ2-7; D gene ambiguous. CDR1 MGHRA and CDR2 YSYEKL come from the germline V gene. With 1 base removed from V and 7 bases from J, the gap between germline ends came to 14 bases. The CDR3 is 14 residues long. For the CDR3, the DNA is TGCGCCAGCAGCCAAGGGAACGGGCCCTCGGAGCAGTACTTC. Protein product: CASSQGNGPSEQYF.

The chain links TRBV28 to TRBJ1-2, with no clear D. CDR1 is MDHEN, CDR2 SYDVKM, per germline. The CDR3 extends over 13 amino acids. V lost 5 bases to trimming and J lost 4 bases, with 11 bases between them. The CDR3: CASSPGVAYGYTF. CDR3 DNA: TGTGCCAGCAGTCCGGGAGTTGCCTATGGCTACACCTTC.

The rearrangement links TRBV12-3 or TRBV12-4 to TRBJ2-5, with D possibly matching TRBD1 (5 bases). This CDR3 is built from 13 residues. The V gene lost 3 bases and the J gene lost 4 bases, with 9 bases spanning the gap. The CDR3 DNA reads TGTGCCAGCAGTTTTCTAAGGGGAGAGACCCAGTACTTC. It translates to CASSFLRGETQYF.

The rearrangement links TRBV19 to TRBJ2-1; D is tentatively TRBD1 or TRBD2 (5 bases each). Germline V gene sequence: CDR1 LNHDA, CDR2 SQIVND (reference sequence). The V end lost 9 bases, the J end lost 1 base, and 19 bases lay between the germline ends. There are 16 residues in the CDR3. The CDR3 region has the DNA TGTGCCAGCACTCCCGGGGCGGCCTATTCCTACAATGAGCAGTTCTTC. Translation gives CASTPGAAYSYNEQFF.

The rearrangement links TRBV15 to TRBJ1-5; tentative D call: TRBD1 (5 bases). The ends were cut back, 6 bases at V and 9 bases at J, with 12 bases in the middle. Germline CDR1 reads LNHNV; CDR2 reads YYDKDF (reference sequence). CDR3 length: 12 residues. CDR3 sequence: CATRHGTGPQHF. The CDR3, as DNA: TGTGCCACCAGACACGGGACGGGGCCCCAGCATTTT.